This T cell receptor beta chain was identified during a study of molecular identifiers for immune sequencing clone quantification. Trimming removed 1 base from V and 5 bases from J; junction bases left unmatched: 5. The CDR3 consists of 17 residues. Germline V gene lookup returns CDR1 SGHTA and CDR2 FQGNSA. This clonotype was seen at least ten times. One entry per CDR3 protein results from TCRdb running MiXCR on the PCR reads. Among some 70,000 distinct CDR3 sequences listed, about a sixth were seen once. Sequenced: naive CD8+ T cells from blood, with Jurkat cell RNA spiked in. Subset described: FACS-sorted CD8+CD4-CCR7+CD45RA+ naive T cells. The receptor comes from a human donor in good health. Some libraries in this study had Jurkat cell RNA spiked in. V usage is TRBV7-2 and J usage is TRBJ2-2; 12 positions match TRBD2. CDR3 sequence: CASSLVGGTSGTGELFF. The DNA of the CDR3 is TGTGCCAGCAGCTTAGTAGGCGGGACTAGCGGGACCGGGGAGCTGTTTTTT.